This TCR beta chain is drawn from a study of Ad26.COV2.S vaccination and SARS-CoV-2 variants. Trimming pared 4 bases from V and 5 bases from J, leaving 16 bases between. The CDR3 runs 15 residues. The V gene's germline CDR1 is SGDLS and CDR2 YYNGEE. As concerns this clone: What it binds is not known.

Sequencing used immunoSEQ multiplex PCR; TCRdb keeps in-frame clones, though not all of them. The table has over 250,000 clones, 80% to 90% seen once. Treatment denoted: around 19 received Ad26.COV2.S at low or high dose, single or two shots; about five received placebo; per-sample allocation not given. Sampling took place 63 days after the first vaccine or placebo injection. An adult aged 18-55 years in Boston served as the donor. General study findings and limits: Reports say spike-specific CD8+ and CD4+ T cell responses covered substantial breadth after vaccination.

The chain joins TRBV9 to TRBJ1-5; D is perhaps TRBD1 (6 bases). Sequencing was performed on peripheral blood, taken in a trial of Ad26.COV2.S vaccine versus placebo. The TCR was taken from a person aged 18-60 years who received the Ad26.COV2.S COVID-19 vaccine or a placebo. The CDR3 sequence: CASSPGGQPDQPQHF. The CDR3 DNA reads as TGTGCCAGCAGCCCGGGGGGGCAGCCGGATCAGCCCCAGCATTTT.